The clone carrying this T cell receptor beta chain was detected many times. Unique molecular identifiers were incorporated during preparation of the TCRbeta library. MiXCR, applied by TCRdb to the PCR reads, yields one record per CDR3 protein. The table includes roughly 220,000 distinct CDR3 sequences, 9.7% detected once. This record comes from a study of T-cell reconstitution after alpha-beta-depleted transplantation in children. Per germline, CDR1 SGHVS and CDR2 FQNEAQ. The CDR3 is 13 amino acids. V was clipped by 2 bases and J by 4 bases, with 9 bases between them. The specimen comprised PBMCs from the stem cell graft donor, sampled from the stem cell graft. The clonotype comes from a human donor who donated a stem cell graft to a child with SCID. This chain joins TRBV7-8 and TRBJ2-7; D is undetermined. CDR3 DNA sequence: TGTGCCAGCAGCTTATATCCGGTTTACGAGCAGTACTTC. Translating gives CASSLYPVYEQYF.